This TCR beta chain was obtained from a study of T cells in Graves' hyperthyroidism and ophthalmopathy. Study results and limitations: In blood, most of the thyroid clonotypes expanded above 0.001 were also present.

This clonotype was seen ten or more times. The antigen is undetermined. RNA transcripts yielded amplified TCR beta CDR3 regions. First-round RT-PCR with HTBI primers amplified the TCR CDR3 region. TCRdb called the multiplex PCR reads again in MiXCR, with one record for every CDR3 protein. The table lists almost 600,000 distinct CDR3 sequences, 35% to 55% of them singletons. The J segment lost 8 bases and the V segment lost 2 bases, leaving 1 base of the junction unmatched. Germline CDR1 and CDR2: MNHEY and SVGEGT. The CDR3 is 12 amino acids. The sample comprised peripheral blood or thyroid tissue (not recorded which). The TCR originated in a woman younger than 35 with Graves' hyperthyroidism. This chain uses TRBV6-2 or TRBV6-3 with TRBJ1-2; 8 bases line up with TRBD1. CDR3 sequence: CASSYRTGGYTF. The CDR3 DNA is TGTGCCAGCAGTTACCGGACAGGGGGCTACACCTTC.